Each of the 27 T cell receptor beta chains below was sequenced from the same sample in a study of blood T cell repertoires in COVID-19. Here immunoSEQ multiplex PCR was the method, and the copy in TCRdb shows in-frame clones only, minus some. The profile covers 250,000 to 350,000 clones, with 75% to 90% appearing a single time and about 2.2% taken by the ten largest. The specimen was peripheral blood. The receptors shown here come from a woman aged 45-59 years who had recovered from COVID-19.

The gene calls are TRBV4-3 and TRBJ1-1; no clear D gene. Germline CDR1 LGHNA, CDR2 YSLEER. The CDR3 runs to 14 residues. V lost 0 bases and J 2 bases, leaving 7 bases between the germline ends. The chain's CDR3 is CASSQDHSNTEAFF. CDR3 bases: TGCGCCAGCAGCCAAGATCACAGTAACACTGAAGCTTTCTTT.

The J gene is TRBJ2-1, the V gene TRBV10-3; 9 nucleotides match TRBD1. V shed 6 bases, J shed 8 bases, and the junction held 2 bases outside the gene matches. Germline-derived CDR1 and CDR2 are ENHRY and SYGVKD. The CDR3 sequence is 12 residues long. CDR3: CAIRQGADEQFF. CDR3 DNA: TGTGCCATCAGACAGGGGGCCGATGAGCAGTTCTTC.

The chain links TRBV18 to TRBJ2-5; D is possibly TRBD1 (6 bases). This CDR3 is built from 14 residues. The V gene's germline CDR1 is KGHSH and CDR2 LQKENI. With 3 bases removed from V and 4 bases from J, the gap between germline ends came to 12 bases. CDR3 loop: CASSPLDSIETQYF. The CDR3 coding sequence is TGTGCCAGCTCACCTCTGGACAGCATAGAGACCCAGTACTTC.

The V call is TRBV11-2, the J call TRBJ2-7; D ambiguous. Germline V gene data show CDR1 as SGHAT and CDR2 as FQNNGV. CDR3 length: 16 residues. The germline V and J ends were trimmed by 1 base and 5 bases, with 18 bases remaining between them. The CDR3 loop reads CASSLGSRAPANEQYF. CDR3 DNA: TGTGCCAGCAGCTTAGGAAGCCGTGCCCCAGCGAACGAGCAGTACTTC.

This sequence joins TRBV3-1 (or the pseudogene TRBV3-2) and TRBJ1-1; D ambiguous. V lost 0 bases to trimming and J lost 1 base, with 12 bases between them. This CDR3 is built from 16 residues. Looked up from germline, CDR1 is LGHDT and CDR2 is YNNKEL (reference sequence). For the CDR3, the DNA is TGTGCCAGCAGCCAAGAAGGCCAGGCGCCGAACACTGAAGCTTTCTTT. Translated: CASSQEGQAPNTEAFF.

The CDR3 DNA is TGTGCCAGCAGCGGGCAGGGGGCTCAAGAGACCCAGTACTTC. Translated: CASSGQGAQETQYF. The J gene is TRBJ2-5, the V gene TRBV7-9; 8 positions match TRBD1. Germline CDR1 is SEHNR and CDR2 is FQNEAQ (reference sequence). With V trimmed by 5 bases and J by 2 bases, 4 bases remained unmatched. The CDR3 totals 14 residues. Together with reference TRBV7-9 and TRBJ2-5, the CDR3 gives the full variable domain: DTGVSQNPRHKITKRGQNVTFRCDPISEHNRLYWYRQTLGQGPEFLTYFQNEAQLEKSRLLSDRFSAERPKGSFSTLEIQRTEQGDSAMYLCASSGQGAQETQYFGPGTRLLVL.

This chain connects TRBV2 to TRBJ1-2; 8 positions agree with TRBD1. The CDR3 runs to 15 residues. J lost 7 bases, V lost 7 bases, and 14 bases had no gene match. Germline V gene sequence: CDR1 SNHLY, CDR2 FYNNEI. CDR3 loop: CASKADRGSFGGYTF. The CDR3 DNA is TGTGCCAGCAAAGCAGACAGGGGAAGTTTTGGTGGCTACACCTTC.

Only a few counts were recorded for this clone. V gene TRBV14 combines with J gene TRBJ2-7; D might be TRBD2 (5 bases). The CDR3 consists of 16 residues. Trimming removed 0 bases from V and 7 bases from J, with 19 bases in between. Germline CDR1 is SGHDN and CDR2 is FVKESK. CDR3 sequence reads: CASSQDSEDDGGEQYF. The CDR3 DNA reads as TGTGCCAGCAGCCAAGACTCGGAGGACGATGGTGGGGAGCAGTACTTC.

This sequence joins TRBV28 and TRBJ1-1; no clear D gene. The germline CDR1 and CDR2 sequences are MDHEN and SYDVKM. The V gene lost 5 bases and the J gene lost 6 bases, with 16 bases spanning the gap. CDR3 size: 14 residues. The CDR3 DNA reads as TGTGCCAGCAGTCCCCCCTCTAGAGGGTCTGAAGCTTTCTTT. Translated, it gives CASSPPSRGSEAFF.

Written as DNA, the CDR3 is TGTGCCAGCAGGGGGCAGGGTCGAGGACCGCAGTACTTC. Encoded protein: CASRGQGRGPQYF. The genes are TRBV27 and TRBJ2-7, with D perhaps TRBD1 (5 bases). The germline V and J ends were trimmed by 6 bases and 9 bases, with 18 bases remaining between them. The CDR3 loop spans 13 amino acids. Germline loops: CDR1 MNHEY, CDR2 SMNVEV (reference sequence).

J is TRBJ2-2 and V is TRBV6-2 or TRBV6-3, with unresolved D. Germline-derived CDR1 and CDR2 are MNHEY and SVGEGT. The CDR3 spans 19 residues. Trimming took 2 bases from V and 0 from J, leaving 19 bases between them. DNA of the CDR3: TGTGCCAGCAGTTACGACCGAGAAGAAGCTAGACCGAACACCGGGGAGCTGTTTTTT. It specifies CASSYDREEARPNTGELFF.

The J gene is TRBJ1-1, the V gene TRBV4-3; D might be TRBD1 (6 bases). The CDR3 has 15 residues. V dropped 4 bases and J dropped 2 bases, with 14 bases sitting between them. Germline assignment: CDR1 LGHNA and CDR2 YSLEER. The CDR3 loop is CASSLMGTLNTEAFF. The CDR3 region has the DNA TGCGCCAGCAGCCTAATGGGGACACTTAACACTGAAGCTTTCTTT.

The gene calls are TRBV9 and TRBJ1-1; D might be TRBD1 (5 bases). CDR1 is SGDLS, CDR2 YYNGEE, per germline. The CDR3 has 15 amino acids. V was cut by 4 bases and J by 0 bases, with 13 bases left in between. The CDR3 here is CASSPRTDMNTEAFF. In nucleotides, the CDR3 is TGTGCCAGCAGCCCGAGGACGGACATGAACACTGAAGCTTTCTTT.

The DNA of the CDR3 is TGTGCCAGCAGTAACCTAGCGGGGGGTTTAGGCGGGGAGCTGTTTTTT. Its protein product is CASSNLAGGLGGELFF. V and J are TRBV2 and TRBJ2-2; TRBD2 matches 11 bases. This CDR3 comprises 16 residues. V was pared by 5 bases and J by 7 bases, with 9 bases of the junction left unmatched. The V gene's germline CDR1 is SNHLY and CDR2 FYNNEI.

The chain carries TRBV6-2 or TRBV6-3 and TRBJ1-1, with 9 bases that match TRBD1. The CDR3 extends over 14 amino acids. The germline gives CDR1 MNHEY, CDR2 SVGEGT. The junction had 13 bases not matched to a gene; V was cut back by 6 bases and J by 11 bases. CDR3 DNA sequence: TGTGCCAGCAGCGGTCAACAGGGGGCCCCCCGGGCTTTCTTT. Amino acid sequence: CASSGQQGAPRAFF.

This clone has more than one count but fewer than ten. The junction and the germline gene differ at one end; a read error may be behind it. The chain recombines TRBV30 with TRBJ1-2, with D possibly TRBD1 on 6 matching bases. CDR1 GTSNPN and CDR2 SVGIG come from the germline V gene (reference sequence). There are 10 residues in the CDR3. The CDR3 DNA sequence: TGTGCCTGGAGTGGGGGGCGCCCCCACTTC. Translated: CAWSGGRPHF.

The chain is built from TRBV4-2 and TRBJ2-1; tentative D call: TRBD2 (5 bases). The germline V gene has CDR1 LGHNA and CDR2 YNFKEQ. The CDR3 loop spans 12 amino acids. V dropped 1 base and J dropped 12 bases, with 10 bases sitting between them. The CDR3 spells CASSQGLAGQFF. The CDR3 DNA sequence: TGTGCCAGCAGCCAAGGGCTAGCCGGGCAGTTCTTC.

J is TRBJ1-1 and V is TRBV6-5; D call uncertain. The V gene's germline CDR1 is MNHEY and CDR2 SVGAGI. CDR3 size: 15 residues. The V end was cut by 0 bases, the J end by 3 bases, with 11 bases between. The CDR3, as DNA: TGTGCCAGCAGTTACTCACGGGATGTGGACACTGAAGCTTTCTTT. It translates to CASSYSRDVDTEAFF.

This chain joins TRBV4-3 and TRBJ1-3; D not certain. V was pared by 4 bases and J by 2 bases, with 12 bases between. Germline loops: CDR1 LGHNA, CDR2 YSLEER. This CDR3 is 15 amino acids long. The CDR3 DNA is TGCGCCAGCAGCCCAGGCAGGTCGGCTGGAAACACCATATATTTT. It is translated as CASSPGRSAGNTIYF.

This clone was recorded a few times. The rearrangement links TRBV2 to TRBJ1-2; TRBD1 agrees at 7 bases. Per the germline V gene, CDR1 is SNHLY and CDR2 is FYNNEI. The CDR3 extends over 15 amino acids. Trimming at V came to 2 bases and at J to 4 bases, leaving 7 bases not matched to a gene. CDR3 protein: CASSERDSRFYGYTF. DNA of the CDR3: TGTGCCAGCAGTGAAAGGGACAGTAGATTCTATGGCTACACCTTC. The whole variable domain, remainder taken from reference TRBV2 and TRBJ1-2, is EPEVTQTPSHQVTQMGQEVILRCVPISNHLYFYWYRQILGQKVEFLVSFYNNEISEKSEIFDDQFSVERPDGSNFTLKIRSTKLEDSAMYFCASSERDSRFYGYTFGSGTRLTVV.

The chain employs TRBV4-1 and TRBJ2-3, with 7 bases matching TRBD1. After removal of 0 bases from V and 0 bases from J, the junction contained 3 bases not matched to a gene. CDR1 is MGHRA, CDR2 YSYEKL, per germline. The CDR3 sequence is 16 residues long. The CDR3 region is CASSQDQGQSTDTQYF. CDR3 nucleotide sequence: TGCGCCAGCAGCCAAGATCAGGGACAGAGCACAGATACGCAGTATTTT.

The chain couples TRBV7-6 to TRBJ1-2, with 12 bases identical to TRBD1. Germline-derived CDR1 and CDR2 are SGHVS and FNYEAQ. CDR3 length: 17 residues. Germline trimming cut 5 bases from V and 4 bases from J; bases unmatched to any gene: 11. This CDR3 reads CASSPGTGGMIPYGYTF. CDR3 DNA: TGTGCCAGCAGCCCGGGGACAGGGGGCATGATCCCCTATGGCTACACCTTC.

J is TRBJ2-1 and V is TRBV6-5; 7 positions match TRBD2. Per germline, CDR1 MNHEY and CDR2 SVGAGI. There are 16 residues in the CDR3. V trimming: 0 bases; J trimming: 8 bases; junction bases outside the gene matches: 10. The CDR3 is CASSYSRMAGEHEQFF. The CDR3 DNA sequence: TGTGCCAGCAGTTACTCCAGGATGGCGGGAGAGCATGAGCAGTTCTTC.

The chain has TRBV28 and TRBJ2-1, with 7 bases that match TRBD2. Germline V gene sequence: CDR1 MDHEN, CDR2 SYDVKM. V lost 2 bases to trimming and J lost 0 bases; unmatched junction nucleotides: 1. This CDR3 contains 15 residues. The CDR3 DNA sequence: TGTGCCAGCAGTTTACAGCGGGGCTCCTACAATGAGCAGTTCTTC. This encodes CASSLQRGSYNEQFF.

This chain connects TRBV4-3 to TRBJ2-7, with D uncertain. V shed 0 bases and J shed 2 bases, with 14 bases lying between them. Germline values: CDR1 LGHNA, CDR2 YSLEER. CDR3 length: 16 residues. DNA of the CDR3: TGCGCCAGCAGCCAAGATGTCGGCGGAACAACCTACGAGCAGTACTTC. This gives the protein CASSQDVGGTTYEQYF.

This rearrangement joins TRBV9 to TRBJ1-3, with D possibly TRBD1 on 5 matching bases. The germline V gene encodes CDR1 SGDLS and CDR2 YYNGEE. The CDR3 is 18 amino acids. The V end was cut by 2 bases, the J end by 3 bases, with 21 bases between. In nucleotides, the CDR3 is TGTGCCAGCAGCGTTTCTTCTGACAGTGCCCTTATTGGAAACACCATATATTTT. It codes for CASSVSSDSALIGNTIYF.

The chain has TRBV6-4 and TRBJ2-2, with D perhaps TRBD1 (6 bases). V lost 8 bases and J 5 bases, leaving 15 bases between the germline ends. The length of the CDR3 is 14 residues. The germline gives CDR1 MRHNA, CDR2 SNTAGT. The CDR3 DNA is TGTGCCAGCTCGAGCCAGGGGTGGACCGGGGAGCTGTTTTTT. Translating it yields CASSSQGWTGELFF.